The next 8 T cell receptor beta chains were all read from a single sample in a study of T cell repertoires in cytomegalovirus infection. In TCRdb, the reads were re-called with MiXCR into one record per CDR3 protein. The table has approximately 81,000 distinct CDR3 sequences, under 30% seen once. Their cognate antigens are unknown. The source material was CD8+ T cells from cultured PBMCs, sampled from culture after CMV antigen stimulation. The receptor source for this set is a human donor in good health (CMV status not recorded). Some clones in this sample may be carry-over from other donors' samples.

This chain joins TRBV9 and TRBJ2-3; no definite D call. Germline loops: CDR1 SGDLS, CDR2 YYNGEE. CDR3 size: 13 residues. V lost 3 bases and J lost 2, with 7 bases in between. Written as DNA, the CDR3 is TGTGCCAGCAGCGGGACGGCCACAGATACGCAGTATTTT. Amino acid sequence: CASSGTATDTQYF.

The CDR3 region has the DNA TGTGCCAGCAGCGCCTGGACTAGCGGGGACACCGGGGAGCTGTTTTTT. Encoded protein: CASSAWTSGDTGELFF. The chain uses TRBV7-9 and TRBJ2-2; 12 bases fit TRBD2. Looked up from germline, CDR1 is SEHNR and CDR2 is FQNEAQ (reference sequence). Trimming took 5 bases from V and 3 from J; bases not matched to a gene: 4. The CDR3 is made up of 16 amino acids.

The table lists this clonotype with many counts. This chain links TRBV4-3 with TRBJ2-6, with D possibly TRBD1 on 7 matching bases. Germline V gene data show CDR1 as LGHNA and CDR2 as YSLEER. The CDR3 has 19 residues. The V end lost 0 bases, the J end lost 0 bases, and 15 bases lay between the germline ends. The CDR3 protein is CASSQDTGEDYSGANVLTF. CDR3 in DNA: TGCGCCAGCAGCCAAGACACAGGGGAGGATTACTCTGGGGCCAACGTCCTGACTTTC.

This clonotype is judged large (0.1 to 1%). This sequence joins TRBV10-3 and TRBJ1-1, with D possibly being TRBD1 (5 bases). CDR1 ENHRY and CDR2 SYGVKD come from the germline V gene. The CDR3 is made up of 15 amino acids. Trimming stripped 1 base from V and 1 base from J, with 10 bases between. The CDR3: CAISELSGKNTEAFF. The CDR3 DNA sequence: TGTGCCATCAGTGAGTTGTCAGGGAAGAACACTGAAGCTTTCTTT.

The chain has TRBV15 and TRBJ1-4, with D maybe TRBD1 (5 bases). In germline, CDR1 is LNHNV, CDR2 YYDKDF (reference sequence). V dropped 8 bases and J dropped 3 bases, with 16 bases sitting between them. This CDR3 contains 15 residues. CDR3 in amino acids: CATFGGGTANEKLFF. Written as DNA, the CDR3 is TGTGCCACCTTTGGGGGGGGAACTGCTAATGAAAAACTGTTTTTT.

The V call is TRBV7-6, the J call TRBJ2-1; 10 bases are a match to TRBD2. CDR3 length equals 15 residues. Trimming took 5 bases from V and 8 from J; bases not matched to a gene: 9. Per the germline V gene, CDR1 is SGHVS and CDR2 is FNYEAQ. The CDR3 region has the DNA TGTGCCAGCAGCCCCGGACTAGCGGCAGGGTATGAGCAGTTCTTC. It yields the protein CASSPGLAAGYEQFF. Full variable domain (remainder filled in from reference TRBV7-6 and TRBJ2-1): GAGVSQSPRYKVTKRGQDVALRCDPISGHVSLYWYRQALGQGPEFLTYFNYEAQQDKSGLPNDRFSAERPEGSISTLTIQRTEQRDSAMYRCASSPGLAAGYEQFFGPGTRLTVL.

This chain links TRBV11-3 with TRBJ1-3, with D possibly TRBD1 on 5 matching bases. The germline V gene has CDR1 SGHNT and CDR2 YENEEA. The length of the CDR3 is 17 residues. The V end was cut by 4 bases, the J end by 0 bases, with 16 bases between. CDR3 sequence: CASSSIGRTLSGNTIYF. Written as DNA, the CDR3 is TGTGCCAGCAGCTCGATCGGACGGACACTCTCTGGAAACACCATATATTTT.

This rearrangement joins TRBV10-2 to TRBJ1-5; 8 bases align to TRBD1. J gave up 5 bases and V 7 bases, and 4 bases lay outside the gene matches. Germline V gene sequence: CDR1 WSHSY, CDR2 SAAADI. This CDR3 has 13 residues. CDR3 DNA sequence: TGCGCCAGCACGACAGGGGAAGATCAGCCCCAGCATTTT. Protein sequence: CASTTGEDQPQHF.